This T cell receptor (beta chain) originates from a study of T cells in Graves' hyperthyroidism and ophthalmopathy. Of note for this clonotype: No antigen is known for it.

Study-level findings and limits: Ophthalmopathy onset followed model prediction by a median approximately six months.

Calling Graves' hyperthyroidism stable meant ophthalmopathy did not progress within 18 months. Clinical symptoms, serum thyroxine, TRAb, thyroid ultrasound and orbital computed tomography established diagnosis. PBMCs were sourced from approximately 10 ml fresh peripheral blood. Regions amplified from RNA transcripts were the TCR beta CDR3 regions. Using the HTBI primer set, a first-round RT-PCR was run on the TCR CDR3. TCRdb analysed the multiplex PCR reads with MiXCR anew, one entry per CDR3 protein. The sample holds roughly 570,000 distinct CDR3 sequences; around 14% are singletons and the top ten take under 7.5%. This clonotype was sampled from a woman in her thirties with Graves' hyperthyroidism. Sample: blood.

CDR3 DNA sequence: TGTGCCAGCAGTTTATCGATTGGGGAGACCCAGTACTTC. It encodes CASSLSIGETQYF. The chain recombines TRBV27 with TRBJ2-5, with D unclear. Trimming removed 0 bases at V and 5 bases at J, with 7 bases between. This CDR3 is 13 amino acids long. The germline V gene encodes CDR1 MNHEY and CDR2 SMNVEV (reference sequence).